This T cell receptor (beta chain) is drawn from a study of cytomegalovirus exposure and HLA in healthy donors. The study, taken as a whole, reports: Most subjects' HLA-A and HLA-B alleles were reportedly predicted from TCR beta sequences. An analysis done earlier found most TCR beta V segments productive about 87% or about 30% of the time. The authors listed 150 to 200 TCR beta chains as cytomegalovirus-associated.

This CDR3 has 15 residues. CDR1 is SNHLY, CDR2 FYNNEI, per germline. V shed 4 bases and J shed 0 bases, with 11 bases lying between them. Researchers ran the PCR with 60 Vbeta and 13 Jbeta primers. Sequenced by immunoSEQ multiplex PCR; TCRdb stores in-frame clones only, minus some. This table lists 55,000 or so clones. Concerning this clone itself: Its target is not known.

V gene TRBV2 combines with J gene TRBJ2-3; D remains ambiguous. The specimen was PBMCs. The sequence came from a woman in her 30s in good health and CMV-seropositive. The CDR3 region is CASSVSFASTDTQYF. The DNA of the CDR3 is TGTGCCAGCAGTGTATCTTTTGCGAGCACAGATACGCAGTATTTT.